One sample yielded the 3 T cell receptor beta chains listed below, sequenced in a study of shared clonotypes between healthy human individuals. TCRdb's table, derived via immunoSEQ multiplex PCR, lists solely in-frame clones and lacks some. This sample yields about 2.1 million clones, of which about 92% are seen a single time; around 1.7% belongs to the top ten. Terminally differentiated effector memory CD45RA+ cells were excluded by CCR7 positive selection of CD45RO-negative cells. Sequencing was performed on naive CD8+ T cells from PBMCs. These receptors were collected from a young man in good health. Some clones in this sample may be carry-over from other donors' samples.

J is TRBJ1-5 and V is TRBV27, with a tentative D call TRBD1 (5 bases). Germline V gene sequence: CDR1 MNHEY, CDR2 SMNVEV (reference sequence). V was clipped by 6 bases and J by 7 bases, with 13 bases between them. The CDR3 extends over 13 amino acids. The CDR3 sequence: CASSMGLRQPQHF. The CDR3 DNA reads TGTGCCAGCAGCATGGGGCTACGGCAGCCCCAGCATTTT.

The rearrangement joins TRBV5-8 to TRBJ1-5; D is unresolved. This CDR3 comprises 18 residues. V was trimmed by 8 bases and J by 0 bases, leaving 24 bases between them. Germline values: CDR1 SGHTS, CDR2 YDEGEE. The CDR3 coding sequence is TGTGCCAGTTGGCCGGTCCCCACTACAGATTATAGCAATCAGCCCCAGCATTTT. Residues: CASWPVPTTDYSNQPQHF.

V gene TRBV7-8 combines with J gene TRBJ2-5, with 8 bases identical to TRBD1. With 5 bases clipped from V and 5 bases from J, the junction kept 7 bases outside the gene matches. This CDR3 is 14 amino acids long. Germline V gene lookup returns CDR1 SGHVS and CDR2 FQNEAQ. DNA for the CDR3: TGTGCCAGCAGCCCCAGACAGGGGAGGGAGACCCAGTACTTC. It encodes CASSPRQGRETQYF.